Listed below are T cell receptor beta chains from one sample, sequenced in a study of OX40 agonist ivuxolimab in advanced cancers. The method was immunoSEQ multiplex PCR; TCRdb's version includes in-frame clones alone and lacks a portion of them. The table lists 90,000 to 130,000 clones, roughly 90% of them singletons. Here the sequenced sample was CD4+ or CD8+ T cells sorted from blood, taken in a trial of the OX40 agonist ivuxolimab. These receptors came from an adult with an advanced solid tumor such as melanoma, head and neck, liver or kidney cancer. Both conserved end residues are part of each CDR3. The D gene is left open where the match is weak. Part of the rows lack a size; the others show once, few, many or a class for expanded clones.

d_call j_call cdr3_length v_call clone_size cdr3_aa cdr3_nt
TRBD2 TRBJ2-5 15 TRBV11-2 few CASSSLQGSGGTQYF TGTGCCAGCAGCTCCCTGCAAGGTAGCGGGGGGACCCAGTACTTC
TRBD2 TRBJ2-1 15 TRBV30 NA CAWSRLAGGYNEQFF TGTGCCTGGAGTAGACTAGCGGGGGGTTACAATGAGCAGTTCTTC
TRBD1 TRBJ1-5 15 TRBV18 NA CASSLGQGDNQPQHF TGTGCCAGCTCACTGGGACAGGGGGATAATCAGCCCCAGCATTTT
NA TRBJ2-1 15 TRBV11-3 NA CASNGGGGGYNEQFF TGTGCCAGCAACGGTGGGGGGGGCGGTTACAATGAGCAGTTCTTC
NA TRBJ1-2 14 TRBV15 NA CATSREAGQEGYTF TGTGCCACCAGCAGAGAGGCGGGACAAGAAGGCTACACCTTC
TRBD1 TRBJ2-1 16 TRBV6-1 once CASSEFGDRVYNEQFF TGTGCCAGCAGTGAATTCGGGGACAGGGTCTACAATGAGCAGTTCTTC
NA TRBJ1-5 14 TRBV6-5 NA CASSYSRGNQPQHF TGTGCCAGCAGTTACTCCAGGGGTAATCAGCCCCAGCATTTT
TRBD2 TRBJ2-5 13 TRBV2 NA CASRGSSGETQYF TGTGCCAGCAGGGGATCTAGCGGAGAGACCCAGTACTTC
NA TRBJ2-5 17 TRBV2 few CASRPRGVVGLKETQYF TGTGCCAGCAGGCCGAGGGGGGTGGTTGGTCTAAAAGAGACCCAGTACTTC
NA TRBJ2-3 17 TRBV7-9 NA CASSPAGAGGWTDTQYF TGTGCCAGCAGCCCCGCGGGGGCCGGTGGGTGGACAGATACGCAGTATTTT
TRBD2 TRBJ2-1 16 TRBV5-3 once CARSRPAAGEEGEQFF TGTGCCAGAAGCCGCCCGGCAGCGGGAGAAGAGGGTGAGCAGTTCTTC
TRBD2 TRBJ2-3 15 TRBV6-5 NA CASLARGSFTDTQYF TGTGCCAGCCTAGCGCGGGGGTCCTTCACAGATACGCAGTATTTT
TRBD1 TRBJ2-7 14 TRBV5-4 NA CASSRDRGNYEQYF TGTGCCAGCAGCCGCGACAGGGGGAATTACGAGCAGTACTTC
NA TRBJ1-1 15 TRBV18 NA CASSPPKGPNTEAFF TGTGCCAGCTCACCACCCAAGGGCCCGAACACTGAAGCTTTCTTT
NA TRBJ2-1 16 TRBV5-1 NA CASSPQFGEGGDEQFF TGCGCCAGCAGCCCCCAATTTGGGGAAGGGGGAGATGAGCAGTTCTTC
NA TRBJ1-4 17 TRBV30 NA CAWSHRSDALSVEKLFF TGTGCCTGGAGCCACAGGTCGGACGCCCTTTCAGTAGAAAAACTGTTTTTT